Here is one T cell receptor (beta chain) with its context. Its antigen remains unknown. The sample comes from a study of vaccination effects on CD4 cells after COVID-19. As for the study in general: Post-vaccine samples followed the second dose by a median of 72 days.

After around nine days in culture, the CD4+ T cells were isolated. Participants completed two doses of the BNT162b2 or mRNA-1273 vaccine. Cultures received IL-2 medium that replaced half the medium on days 3 and 7. The CDR3 runs to 14 residues. After removal of 4 bases from V and 5 bases from J, the junction contained 7 bases not matched to a gene. Germline values: CDR1 SGHRS, CDR2 YFSETQ. Study-wide results and limits: Pronounced clonal contraction occurred in clones induced by infection and by vaccine late after vaccination. Common cold coronavirus cross-reactivity was shown by only 1 of 255 vaccine-induced clones in healthy vaccinees.

Sequencing used immunoSEQ multiplex PCR; TCRdb keeps in-frame clones, though not all of them. Seen here are 60,000 to 80,000 clones, about 74% observed once, and the top ten hold around 2.2%. This clonotype was obtained from a human donor who received a COVID-19 vaccine. This specimen consisted of CD4+ T cells from PBMCs cultured without peptide, obtained after COVID-19 vaccination. The chain employs TRBV5-1 and TRBJ2-5, with TRBD1 matching over 8 bases. This CDR3 reads CASSQDRVDETQYF. DNA for the CDR3: TGCGCCAGCAGCCAGGACAGGGTGGATGAGACCCAGTACTTC. Complete variable domain (other parts from reference TRBV5-1 and TRBJ2-5): KAGVTQTPRYLIKTRGQQVTLSCSPISGHRSVSWYQQTPGQGLQFLFEYFSETQRNKGNFPGRFSGRQFSNSRSEMNVSTLELGDSALYLCASSQDRVDETQYFGPGTRLLVL.